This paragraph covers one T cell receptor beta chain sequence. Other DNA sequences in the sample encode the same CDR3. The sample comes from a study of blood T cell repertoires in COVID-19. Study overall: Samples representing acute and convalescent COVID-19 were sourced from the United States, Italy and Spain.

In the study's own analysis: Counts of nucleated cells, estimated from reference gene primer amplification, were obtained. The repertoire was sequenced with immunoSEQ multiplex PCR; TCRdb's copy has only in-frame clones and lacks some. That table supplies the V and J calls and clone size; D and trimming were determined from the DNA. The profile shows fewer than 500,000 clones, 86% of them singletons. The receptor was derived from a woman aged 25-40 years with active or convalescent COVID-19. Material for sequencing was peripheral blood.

The CDR3 sequence: CASSIDRGTEAFF. Written as DNA, the CDR3 is TGTGCCAGTAGTATCGACAGGGGGACTGAAGCTTTCTTT. The chain employs TRBV19 and TRBJ1-1; 9 bases line up with TRBD1. Germline CDR1 reads LNHDA; CDR2 reads SQIVND (reference sequence). CDR3 length: 13 residues. Trimming cost V 3 bases and J 5 bases; bases outside gene matches: 1.